This T cell receptor (beta chain) is drawn from a study of shared clonotypes between healthy human individuals. Execution of the assay was at deep level. About 200 ng DNA, around 30,000 T cell genomes, went into each sorted-subset replicate PCR. Only in-frame clones appear in the TCRdb table, and some are missing; sequencing was by immunoSEQ multiplex PCR. The sample has millions of clones, 95% seen once. General observations from the study: An anticipated effect of sequencing depth on clonotype sharing among donors was recognized.

About this clone: As yet, its antigen is unknown.

CDR3 length equals 14 residues. CDR1 is LNHNV and CDR2 is YYDKDF in the germline V gene (reference sequence). Trimming took 0 bases from V and 4 from J, leaving 9 bases between them. The sequenced sample consisted of naive CD4+ T cells sorted from blood. Subset specified: CD45RA+ positively selected. V is TRBV15 and J is TRBJ1-1; possibly TRBD1 for D (6 bases). This clonotype originated in a man aged 18 to 30 in good health. The CDR3 nucleotides read TGTGCCACCAGCAGAGATTTGGGGGCCACTGAAGCTTTCTTT. Its protein product is CATSRDLGATEAFF. Filled out from reference TRBV15 and TRBJ1-1, the complete variable domain reads DAMVIQNPRYQVTQFGKPVTLSCSQTLNHNVMYWYQQKSSQAPKLLFHYYDKDFNNEADTPDNFQSRRPNTSFCFLDIRSPGLGDTAMYLCATSRDLGATEAFFGQGTRLTVV.